These T cell receptor beta chains were read from a single sample in a study of graft-versus-host responses after intestinal transplantation. Clones were sequenced by immunoSEQ multiplex PCR, and TCRdb holds only the in-frame ones, with some missing. The sample has 90,000 to 100,000 clones; 91% are singletons. These receptors have no identified antigens. The specimen comprised unstimulated CD8+ T cells sorted from spleen or lymph node cells, sampled before intestinal transplant. The receptors here all came from a human donor who received an intestinal transplant. CDR3s include the opening cysteine and the closing phenylalanine or tryptophan. Expanded clones get a size class; other rows say once, few or many, or leave the size out.

>TRBV28|-
CASRLTGGAEAFF
>TRBV6-1|-
CASSEARTYLQVTQYF
>TRBV5-1|once
CASSPSGSTYEQYF
>TRBV25-1|-
CASREGNTEAFF
>TRBV27|-
CASSLLSAGGPYEQYF
>TRBV9|-
CASSLRTRDTDNYGYTF
>TRBV5-1|-
CASSLARSYEQYF
>TRBV7-9|-
CASSLARGGSGGPEETQYF
>TRBV15|-
CATSREALAGISTDTQYF
>TRBV29-1|-
CSVVGQGLTYF
>TRBV28|-
CASSLMIVGGTEAFF
>TRBV5-5|-
CASSFVMETYEQYF
>TRBV6-6|-
CASSLVYNEQFF
>TRBV7-8|-
CASRDIYEQYF
>TRBV2|once
CASSDEGQGGYGYTF
>TRBV4-3|-
CASSQALPGDREKTDTQYF
>TRBV4-3|-
CASSQDQRDYDEQYF
>TRBV9|-
CASSVVGTGDYGYTF
>TRBV21-1|-
CASSTPRGQGALWLAKNIQYF
>TRBV18|once
CASSPGGTYEQYF
>TRBV5-3|-
CARSSTGGGYSNQPQHF
>TRBV7-9|few
CASSSTSNNRAFF
>TRBV27|-
CASSLFGNSPLHF
>TRBV15|once
CATSIGEGTDTQYF
>TRBV4-1|-
CASSQAQLPNYGYTF
>TRBV6-5|-
CASSWVSGGPGEQYF
>TRBV4-1|once
CASGFGTPNRDTQYF
>TRBV6-5|-
CASTVNGGTDTQYF
>TRBV10-2|-
CASSDPPGETQYF
>TRBV19|-
CASRTRDRSTDTQYF
>TRBV4-2|-
CASSQETVSYNEQFF
>TRBV10-2|-
CASSEGYGTSGMTLTGNEQFF
>TRBV7-3|-
CASSEQGRNQPQHF
>TRBV28|-
CASSLLSGRKTDTQYF
>TRBV5-4|-
CASSMRGILYEQYF
>TRBV29-1|-
CSVVQGAKAEAFF
>TRBV30|few
CARRQGEGEKLFF
>TRBV29-1|-
CSVFGENTGELFF
>TRBV6-4|-
CASSDSTGAPNTGELFF
>TRBV4-2|-
CASSPDASGDTGELFF
>TRBV6-1|-
CASKQGPVSNQPQHF
>TRBV9|-
CASSEKTGVNYGYTF
>TRBV28|-
CASSLLYRPSSGANVLTF
>TRBV15|-
CATSRDLLAGAEWYF
>TRBV7-6|-
CASSLFTGGGTEAFF
>TRBV9|once
CASSPSGSSYNEQFF
>TRBV27|once
CASSFTTGGYEQYF
>TRBV11-2|-
CASNPGYNGEQFF
>TRBV7-9|-
CASSFSPLGTVTNQPQHF
>TRBV5-8|-
CASTSGQGGQPQHF
>TRBV7-9|-
CASSLGPQIPYGYTF
>TRBV4-1|-
CASYPTVPEGYTF
>TRBV9|-
CASSVGLADTDTQYF
>TRBV6-1|once
CASSNRGGGNTIYF
>TRBV5-5|-
CASSLAATGPYNEQFF
>TRBV9|-
CASSVGRTGQETQYF
>TRBV7-9|-
CASSLTTLEYQETQYF
>TRBV4-2|-
CASSQEGGVDTQYF
>TRBV18|-
CASSPGLAGDEQFF
>TRBV4-2|-
CASSQPGLAAYEQYF